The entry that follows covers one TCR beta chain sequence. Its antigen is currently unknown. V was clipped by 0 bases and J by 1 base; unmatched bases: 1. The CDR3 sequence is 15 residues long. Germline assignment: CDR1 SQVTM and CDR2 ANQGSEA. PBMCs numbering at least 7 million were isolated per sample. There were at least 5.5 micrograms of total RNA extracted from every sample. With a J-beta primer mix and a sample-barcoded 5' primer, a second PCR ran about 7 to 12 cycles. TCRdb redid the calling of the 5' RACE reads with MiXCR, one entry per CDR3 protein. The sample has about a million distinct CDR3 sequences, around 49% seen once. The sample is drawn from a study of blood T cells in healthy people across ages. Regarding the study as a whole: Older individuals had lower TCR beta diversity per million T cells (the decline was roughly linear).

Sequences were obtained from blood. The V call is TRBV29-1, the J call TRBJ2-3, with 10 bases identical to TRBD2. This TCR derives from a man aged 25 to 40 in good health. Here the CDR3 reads CSVEELAGGTDTQYF. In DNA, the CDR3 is TGCAGCGTTGAAGAGCTAGCGGGGGGCACAGATACGCAGTATTTT.